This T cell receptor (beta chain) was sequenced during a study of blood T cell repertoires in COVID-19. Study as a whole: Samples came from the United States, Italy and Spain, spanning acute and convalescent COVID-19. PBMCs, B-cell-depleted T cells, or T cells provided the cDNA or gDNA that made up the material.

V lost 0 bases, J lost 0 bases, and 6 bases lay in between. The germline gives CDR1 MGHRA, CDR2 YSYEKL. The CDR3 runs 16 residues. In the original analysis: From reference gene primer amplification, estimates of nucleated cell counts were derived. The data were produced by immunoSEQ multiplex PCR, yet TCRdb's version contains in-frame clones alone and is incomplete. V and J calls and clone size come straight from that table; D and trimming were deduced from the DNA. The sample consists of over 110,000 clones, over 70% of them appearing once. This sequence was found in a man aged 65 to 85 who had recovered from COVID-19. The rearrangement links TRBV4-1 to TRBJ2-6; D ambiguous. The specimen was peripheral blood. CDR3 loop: CASSQDRVSGANVLTF. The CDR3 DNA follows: TGCGCCAGCAGCCAAGATCGGGTCTCTGGGGCCAACGTCCTGACTTTC.